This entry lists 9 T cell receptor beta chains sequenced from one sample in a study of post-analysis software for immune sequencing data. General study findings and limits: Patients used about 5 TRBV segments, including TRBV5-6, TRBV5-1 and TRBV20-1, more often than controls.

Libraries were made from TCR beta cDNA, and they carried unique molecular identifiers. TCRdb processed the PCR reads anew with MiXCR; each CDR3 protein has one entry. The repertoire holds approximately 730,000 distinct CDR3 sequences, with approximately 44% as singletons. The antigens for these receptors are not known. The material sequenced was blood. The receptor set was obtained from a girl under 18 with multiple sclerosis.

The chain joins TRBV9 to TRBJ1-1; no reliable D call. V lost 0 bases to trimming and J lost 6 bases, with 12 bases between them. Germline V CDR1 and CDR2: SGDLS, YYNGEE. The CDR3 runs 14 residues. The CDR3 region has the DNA TGTGCCAGCAGCGTAGAGTTAAGAGGGTCTGAAGCTTTCTTT. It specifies CASSVELRGSEAFF.

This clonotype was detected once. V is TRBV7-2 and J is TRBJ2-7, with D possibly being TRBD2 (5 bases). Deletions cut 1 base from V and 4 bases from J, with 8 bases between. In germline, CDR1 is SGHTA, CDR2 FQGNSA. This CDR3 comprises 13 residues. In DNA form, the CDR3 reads TGTGCCAGCAGCTTAGGAGGGAAATACGAGCAGTACTTC. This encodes CASSLGGKYEQYF.

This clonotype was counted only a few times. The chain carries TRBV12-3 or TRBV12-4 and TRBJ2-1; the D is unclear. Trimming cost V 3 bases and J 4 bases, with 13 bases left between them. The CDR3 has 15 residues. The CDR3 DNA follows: TGTGCCAGCAGTTTGACGAGACTGGCGTACAATGAGCAGTTCTTC. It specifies CASSLTRLAYNEQFF.

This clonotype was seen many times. Written as DNA, the CDR3 is TGCAGCGTTGTAGCCCGCGCTAGCGAGACCTACAATGAGCAGTTCTTC. Encoded protein: CSVVARASETYNEQFF. V is TRBV29-1 and J is TRBJ2-1, with TRBD2 as a possible D gene (6 bases). Trimming took 4 bases from V and 2 from J, leaving 18 bases between them. CDR1 is SQVTM, CDR2 ANQGSEA, per germline. The CDR3 has 16 residues.

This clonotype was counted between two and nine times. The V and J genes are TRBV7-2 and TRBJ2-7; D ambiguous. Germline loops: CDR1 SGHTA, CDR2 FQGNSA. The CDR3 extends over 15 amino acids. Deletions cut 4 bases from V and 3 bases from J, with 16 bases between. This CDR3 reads CASSSSTGPHYEQYF. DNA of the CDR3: TGTGCCAGCAGCTCAAGTACCGGGCCCCACTACGAGCAGTACTTC.

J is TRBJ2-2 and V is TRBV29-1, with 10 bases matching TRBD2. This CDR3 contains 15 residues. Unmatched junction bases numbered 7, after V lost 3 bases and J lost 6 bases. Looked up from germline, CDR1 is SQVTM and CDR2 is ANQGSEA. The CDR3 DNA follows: TGCAGCGTTGAGGTCTCTAGCGGGAGTCCCGGGGAGCTGTTTTTT. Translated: CSVEVSSGSPGELFF.

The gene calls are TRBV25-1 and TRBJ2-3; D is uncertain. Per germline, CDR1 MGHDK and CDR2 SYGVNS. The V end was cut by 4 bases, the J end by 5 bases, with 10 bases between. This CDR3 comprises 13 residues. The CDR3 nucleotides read TGTGCCAGCAGTGTACGCGGTCTAGATACGCAGTATTTT. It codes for CASSVRGLDTQYF.

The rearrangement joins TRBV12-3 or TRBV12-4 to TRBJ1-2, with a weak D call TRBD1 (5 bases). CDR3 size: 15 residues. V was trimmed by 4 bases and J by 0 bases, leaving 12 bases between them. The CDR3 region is CASSSRATANYGYTF. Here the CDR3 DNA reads TGTGCCAGCAGTTCGCGGGCGACAGCTAACTATGGCTACACCTTC.

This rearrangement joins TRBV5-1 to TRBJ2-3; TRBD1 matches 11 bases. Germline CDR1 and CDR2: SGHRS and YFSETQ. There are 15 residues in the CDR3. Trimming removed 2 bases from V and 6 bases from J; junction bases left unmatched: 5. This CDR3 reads CASSLRTGGLDTQYF. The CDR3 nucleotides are TGCGCCAGCAGCTTAAGGACAGGGGGCTTGGATACGCAGTATTTT.